This entry describes one TCR beta chain. The data were taken from a study of CD8+ T cells in alopecia areata. RNA extraction and reverse transcription yielded cDNA as sequencing template. Clones were sequenced by immunoSEQ multiplex PCR, and TCRdb holds only the in-frame ones, with some missing. The data contain 9,000 to 13,000 clones, around three fifths of them seen just once; the ten biggest clones take up over 7.5%. V shed 1 base and J shed 1 base, with 9 bases lying between them. Germline V gene data show CDR1 as SGHRS and CDR2 as YFSETQ. This CDR3 contains 14 residues. Alopecia areata patients gave lesional scalp punch biopsies and peripheral blood samples.

This TCR came from a human donor with alopecia areata. The material was skin, obtained at week 0. V is TRBV5-1 and J is TRBJ2-7; the D is unclear. CDR3 sequence reads: CASSLSRGSYEQYF. CDR3 nucleotides: TGCGCCAGCAGCTTGTCTAGAGGTTCCTACGAGCAGTACTTC.